This entry describes one TCR beta chain. This specimen comes from a study of blood T cell repertoires in COVID-19. As processed by the authors: Nucleated cell number was recorded as an estimate derived from reference gene primer amplification. Only in-frame clones appear in the TCRdb table, and some are missing; sequencing was by immunoSEQ multiplex PCR. Clonal size and the V and J genes are those of that table, whereas D and trimming came from the DNA. Among 89,000 or so clones listed, roughly 96% were seen once. The sequencing sample was made of peripheral blood. The receptor was derived from a human donor with active COVID-19. The donor label of this sample is uncertain.

The CDR3 nucleotides read TGTGCCAGCAGCTCCCCCGGGACAGGGCGGACCGGGGAGCTGTTTTTT. Its protein is CASSSPGTGRTGELFF. V gene TRBV5-4 combines with J gene TRBJ2-2, with 9 bases fitting TRBD1. In germline, CDR1 is SGHNT, CDR2 YYREEE (reference sequence). The J segment lost 5 bases and the V segment lost 3 bases, leaving 8 bases of the junction unmatched. This CDR3 has 16 residues.